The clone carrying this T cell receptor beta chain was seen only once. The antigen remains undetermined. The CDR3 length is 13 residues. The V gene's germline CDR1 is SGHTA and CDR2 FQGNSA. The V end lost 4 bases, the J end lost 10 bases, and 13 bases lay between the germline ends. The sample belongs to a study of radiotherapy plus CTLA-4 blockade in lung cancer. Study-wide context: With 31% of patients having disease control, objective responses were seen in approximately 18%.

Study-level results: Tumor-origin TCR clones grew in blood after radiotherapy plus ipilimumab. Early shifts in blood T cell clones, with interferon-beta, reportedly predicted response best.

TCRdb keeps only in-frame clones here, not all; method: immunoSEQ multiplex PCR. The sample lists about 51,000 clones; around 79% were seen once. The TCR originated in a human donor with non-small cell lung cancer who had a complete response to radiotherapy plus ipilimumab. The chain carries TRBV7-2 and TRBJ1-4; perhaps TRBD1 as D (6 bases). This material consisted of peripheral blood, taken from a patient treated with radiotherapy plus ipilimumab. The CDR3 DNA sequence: TGTGCCAGCAGCTCCGGGGGGGGCGGAAAACTGTTTTTT. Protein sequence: CASSSGGGGKLFF. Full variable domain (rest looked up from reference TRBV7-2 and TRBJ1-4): GAGVSQSPSNKVTEKGKDVELRCDPISGHTALYWYRQSLGQGLEFLIYFQGNSAPDKSGLPSDRFSAERTGGSVSTLTIQRTQQEDSAVYLCASSSGGGGKLFFGSGTQLSVL.